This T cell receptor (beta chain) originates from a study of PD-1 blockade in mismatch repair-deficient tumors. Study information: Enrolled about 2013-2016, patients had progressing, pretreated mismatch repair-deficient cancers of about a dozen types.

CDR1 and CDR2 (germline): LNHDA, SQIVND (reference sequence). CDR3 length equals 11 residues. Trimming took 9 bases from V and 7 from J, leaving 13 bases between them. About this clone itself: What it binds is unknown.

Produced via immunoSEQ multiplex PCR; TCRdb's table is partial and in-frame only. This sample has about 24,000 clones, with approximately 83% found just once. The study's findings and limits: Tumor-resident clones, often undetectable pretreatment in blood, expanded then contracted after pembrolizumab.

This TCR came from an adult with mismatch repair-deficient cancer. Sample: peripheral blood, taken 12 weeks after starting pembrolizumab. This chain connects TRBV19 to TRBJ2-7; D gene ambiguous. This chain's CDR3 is CARRLRVEQYF. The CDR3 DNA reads TGTGCCAGAAGGTTACGAGTGGAGCAGTACTTC.